A selection of T cell receptor beta chains follows, all from one sample in a study of CD8 T cells in ankylosing spondylitis. Each CDR3 protein is one row after TCRdb ran MiXCR on the 5' RACE reads. The repertoire has more than 150,000 distinct CDR3 sequences, about 20% of them found once; the top ten carry roughly 4%. Specimen: blood, either unsorted or a sorted T cell fraction (not recorded which). These receptors all stem from a male donor aged 5-30 years with ankylosing spondylitis or in good health (not recorded which). The CDR3 runs from the conserved cysteine through the conserved F or W. The order of the fields is clone size, J gene, D gene, V gene, CDR3 DNA, CDR3 protein. The D gene is left open where the match is weak. Size tells how often a clone was seen (once, few, many) or the class of an expanded clone, and some rows leave it out.

clone size: many; J gene: TRBJ2-3; D gene: TRBD2; V gene: TRBV20-1; CDR3 DNA: TGCAGTGCGGCGGGAGGGACGCAGTATTTT; CDR3 protein: CSAAGGTQYF
clone size: many; J gene: TRBJ1-1; D gene: NA; V gene: TRBV28; CDR3 DNA: TGTGCCAGCACCCCCCTTTCGACACGGGAAGCTTTCTTT; CDR3 protein: CASTPLSTREAFF
clone size: many; J gene: TRBJ2-3; D gene: NA; V gene: TRBV14; CDR3 DNA: TGTGCCAGCAGCCAAGAAAAATGGACCCTGACCACAGATACGCAGTATTTT; CDR3 protein: CASSQEKWTLTTDTQYF
clone size: many; J gene: TRBJ2-1; D gene: NA; V gene: TRBV5-1; CDR3 DNA: TGCGCCAGCAGCTTGGAAGGTCGAGAGTACAATGAGCAGTTCTTC; CDR3 protein: CASSLEGREYNEQFF
clone size: few; J gene: TRBJ2-1; D gene: NA; V gene: TRBV11-2; CDR3 DNA: TGTGCCAGCAGCTTACGAGGGAGGGGGTACTACAATGAGCAGTTCTTC; CDR3 protein: CASSLRGRGYYNEQFF
clone size: many; J gene: TRBJ2-4; D gene: NA; V gene: TRBV12-3/TRBV12-4; CDR3 DNA: TGTGCCAGCAGTACTGGGGGGGGGCTAGCCAAAAACATTCAGTACTTC; CDR3 protein: CASSTGGGLAKNIQYF
clone size: many; J gene: TRBJ2-5; D gene: TRBD2; V gene: TRBV12-3/TRBV12-4; CDR3 DNA: TGTGCCAGCAGTCTAAGACTAGCGGGACAAGAGACCCAGTACTTC; CDR3 protein: CASSLRLAGQETQYF
clone size: many; J gene: TRBJ2-1; D gene: NA; V gene: TRBV7-3; CDR3 DNA: TGTGCCAGCAGCGCTCGTGGTCCGTCCGCTGGCAATGAGCAGTTCTTC; CDR3 protein: CASSARGPSAGNEQFF
clone size: many; J gene: TRBJ1-5; D gene: NA; V gene: TRBV5-6; CDR3 DNA: TGTGCCAGCAGCTTCTGGGGCTCTGGCAATCAGCCCCAGCATTTT; CDR3 protein: CASSFWGSGNQPQHF
clone size: many; J gene: TRBJ2-1; D gene: NA; V gene: TRBV6-2/TRBV6-3; CDR3 DNA: TGTGCCAGCAGTTTAGCGTGGGAGCAGTTCTTC; CDR3 protein: CASSLAWEQFF
clone size: many; J gene: TRBJ1-2; D gene: NA; V gene: TRBV6-1; CDR3 DNA: TGTGCCAGGGCCGAGGGCAACTATGGCTACACCTTC; CDR3 protein: CARAEGNYGYTF
clone size: many; J gene: TRBJ2-1; D gene: NA; V gene: TRBV6-5; CDR3 DNA: TGTGCCAGCAGTAAGGGCCAGATTTACAATGAGCAGTTCTTC; CDR3 protein: CASSKGQIYNEQFF
clone size: many; J gene: TRBJ2-2; D gene: TRBD2; V gene: TRBV6-5; CDR3 DNA: TGTGCCAGCACCTCCCGGGGACTAGCGGTCACCGGGGAGCTGTTTTTT; CDR3 protein: CASTSRGLAVTGELFF
clone size: few; J gene: TRBJ2-7; D gene: TRBD2; V gene: TRBV20-1; CDR3 DNA: TGCAGTGTTCTAGCGGGGGAGACCTACGAGCAGTACTTC; CDR3 protein: CSVLAGETYEQYF
clone size: many; J gene: TRBJ2-5; D gene: NA; V gene: TRBV12-3/TRBV12-4; CDR3 DNA: TGTGCCAGCAGCGCCGGGCCCCAAGAGACCCAGTACTTC; CDR3 protein: CASSAGPQETQYF
clone size: few; J gene: TRBJ2-1; D gene: TRBD2; V gene: TRBV10-2; CDR3 DNA: TGCGCCAGCAGTGAGTCTTGGGCTAGCGGGAGGGCCAATGAGCAGTTCTTC; CDR3 protein: CASSESWASGRANEQFF
clone size: many; J gene: TRBJ1-5; D gene: NA; V gene: TRBV7-2; CDR3 DNA: TGTGCCAGCAGCTTAGGGACAACGTATAGCAATCAGCCCCAGCATTTT; CDR3 protein: CASSLGTTYSNQPQHF
clone size: many; J gene: TRBJ2-5; D gene: NA; V gene: TRBV6-5; CDR3 DNA: TGTGCCAGCAGTTACTCGCCAGGGCTCCACGAGACCCAGTACTTC; CDR3 protein: CASSYSPGLHETQYF
clone size: NA; J gene: TRBJ2-2; D gene: NA; V gene: TRBV5-4; CDR3 DNA: TGTGCCAGCAGCCCCTCTAGGTGGGACGGGGAGCTGTTTTTT; CDR3 protein: CASSPSRWDGELFF
clone size: many; J gene: TRBJ2-1; D gene: TRBD1; V gene: TRBV10-3; CDR3 DNA: TGTGCCACCCGCCTAGGGACAGAGAACAATGAGCAGTTCTTC; CDR3 protein: CATRLGTENNEQFF
clone size: NA; J gene: TRBJ2-2; D gene: TRBD2; V gene: TRBV5-5; CDR3 DNA: TGTGCCAGCAGCGGCGGTAGCGGGAGAGTCACCGGGGAGCTGTTTTTT; CDR3 protein: CASSGGSGRVTGELFF
clone size: NA; J gene: TRBJ2-1; D gene: TRBD2; V gene: TRBV30; CDR3 DNA: TGTGCCTGGAGTGCGGGAGGCGGCTACAATGAGCAGTTCTTC; CDR3 protein: CAWSAGGGYNEQFF
clone size: many; J gene: TRBJ2-1; D gene: NA; V gene: TRBV6-5; CDR3 DNA: TGTGCCAGCAGTTACTCAGGGGAGCAGTTCTTC; CDR3 protein: CASSYSGEQFF
clone size: few; J gene: TRBJ1-4; D gene: NA; V gene: TRBV11-3; CDR3 DNA: TGTGCCAGCAGACCCGGACAATCAACTAATGAAAAACTGTTTTTT; CDR3 protein: CASRPGQSTNEKLFF
clone size: many; J gene: TRBJ2-5; D gene: NA; V gene: TRBV7-8; CDR3 DNA: TGTGCCAGCAGCTCTTTTACAAGAGAAGAGACCCAGTACTTC; CDR3 protein: CASSSFTREETQYF
clone size: NA; J gene: TRBJ2-7; D gene: NA; V gene: TRBV20-1; CDR3 DNA: TGCAGTGCTAGCAGACTATTGGGAGAGCAGTACTTC; CDR3 protein: CSASRLLGEQYF
clone size: few; J gene: TRBJ1-1; D gene: NA; V gene: TRBV20-1; CDR3 DNA: TGCAGTGCTCAGAGGGGTCCCATGAACACTGAAGCTTTCTTT; CDR3 protein: CSAQRGPMNTEAFF
clone size: many; J gene: TRBJ2-1; D gene: TRBD2; V gene: TRBV4-2; CDR3 DNA: TGTGCCAGCAGCACCCATAGCGGGAGGGCCGGCTACAATGAGCAGTTCTTC; CDR3 protein: CASSTHSGRAGYNEQFF
clone size: many; J gene: TRBJ1-1; D gene: TRBD1; V gene: TRBV2; CDR3 DNA: TGTGCCAGCAGTATCGGACAGGGCGCGGCGAACACTGAAGCTTTCTTT; CDR3 protein: CASSIGQGAANTEAFF
clone size: many; J gene: TRBJ1-2; D gene: TRBD1; V gene: TRBV10-1; CDR3 DNA: TGCGCCAGCAGTGAGGGGACAGGGGTTCGTGGCTACACCTTC; CDR3 protein: CASSEGTGVRGYTF
clone size: many; J gene: TRBJ1-2; D gene: NA; V gene: TRBV5-1; CDR3 DNA: TGCGCCAGCAGCTTGGATGGGGGAGAAACCTTC; CDR3 protein: CASSLDGGETF
clone size: many; J gene: TRBJ2-7; D gene: TRBD1; V gene: TRBV27; CDR3 DNA: TGTGCCAGCAGTTCGCGGGACAGGGGGGCCGGGCAGTACTTC; CDR3 protein: CASSSRDRGAGQYF
clone size: many; J gene: TRBJ2-2; D gene: NA; V gene: TRBV12-3/TRBV12-4; CDR3 DNA: TGTGCCAGCAGCAAACAGGAGGGCACCGGGGAGCTGTTTTTT; CDR3 protein: CASSKQEGTGELFF
clone size: many; J gene: TRBJ2-7; D gene: NA; V gene: TRBV12-3/TRBV12-4; CDR3 DNA: TGTGCCAGCAGTTTCAGGGGAAACTACGAGCAGTACTTC; CDR3 protein: CASSFRGNYEQYF
clone size: many; J gene: TRBJ2-6; D gene: TRBD1; V gene: TRBV24-1; CDR3 DNA: TGTGCCACCAGTAGGCCGACAGGGACTGGGGCCAACGTCCTGACTTTC; CDR3 protein: CATSRPTGTGANVLTF
clone size: many; J gene: TRBJ1-1; D gene: TRBD1; V gene: TRBV20-1; CDR3 DNA: TGCAGTGCCCTCCACCCGGGACAGGCCACTGAAGCTTTCTTT; CDR3 protein: CSALHPGQATEAFF
clone size: NA; J gene: TRBJ2-2; D gene: TRBD1; V gene: TRBV29-1; CDR3 DNA: TGCAGCGTTGTCAGGGGGCTTACCGGGGAGCTGTTTTTT; CDR3 protein: CSVVRGLTGELFF
clone size: many; J gene: TRBJ2-5; D gene: NA; V gene: TRBV18; CDR3 DNA: TGTGCCGGCGCCAAGGGCAGACAAGAGACCCAGTACTTC; CDR3 protein: CAGAKGRQETQYF
clone size: many; J gene: TRBJ2-5; D gene: TRBD2; V gene: TRBV7-6; CDR3 DNA: TGTGCCAGCAGCTTATATACCGGGGGGGGGACCCAGTACTTC; CDR3 protein: CASSLYTGGGTQYF
clone size: many; J gene: TRBJ2-1; D gene: TRBD2; V gene: TRBV15; CDR3 DNA: TGTGCCACCAGCAGAGGGGGTAGCGGGGGCTACAATGAGCAGTTCTTC; CDR3 protein: CATSRGGSGGYNEQFF
clone size: NA; J gene: TRBJ1-2; D gene: NA; V gene: TRBV29-1; CDR3 DNA: TGCAGCGCAAAGGGGGAGCCTAACTATGGCTACACCTTC; CDR3 protein: CSAKGEPNYGYTF
clone size: NA; J gene: TRBJ2-6; D gene: NA; V gene: TRBV5-1; CDR3 DNA: TGCGCCAGCAGCCCACGGACAGCTCTCGCCGGAAGATTTTCTGGGGCCAACGTCCTGACTTTC; CDR3 protein: CASSPRTALAGRFSGANVLTF
clone size: many; J gene: TRBJ2-2; D gene: TRBD1; V gene: TRBV5-1; CDR3 DNA: TGCGCCAGCAGCTTGGAGGGACAGGGGGGCCGGGAGCTGTTTTTT; CDR3 protein: CASSLEGQGGRELFF
clone size: many; J gene: TRBJ2-7; D gene: NA; V gene: TRBV7-9; CDR3 DNA: TGTGCCAGCAGCTCAACAGGCTACGAGCAGTACTTC; CDR3 protein: CASSSTGYEQYF
clone size: medium-sized; J gene: TRBJ2-1; D gene: TRBD2; V gene: TRBV7-8; CDR3 DNA: TGTGCCAGCAGCTCGGAAACGGGGGGAAACAATGAGCAGTTCTTC; CDR3 protein: CASSSETGGNNEQFF
clone size: NA; J gene: TRBJ2-3; D gene: TRBD2; V gene: TRBV20-1; CDR3 DNA: TGCAGTGCTAAAGGACTAGCGGGATCAGATACGCAGTATTTT; CDR3 protein: CSAKGLAGSDTQYF
clone size: NA; J gene: TRBJ1-2; D gene: NA; V gene: TRBV6-1; CDR3 DNA: TGTGCCAGCAGTGAACATGGCTACACCTTC; CDR3 protein: CASSEHGYTF
clone size: many; J gene: TRBJ2-1; D gene: TRBD2; V gene: TRBV6-2/TRBV6-3; CDR3 DNA: TGTGCCAGCAGTCAGGCGGGACTAGCGGACTACAATGAGCAGTTCTTC; CDR3 protein: CASSQAGLADYNEQFF
clone size: few; J gene: TRBJ1-1; D gene: TRBD1; V gene: TRBV30; CDR3 DNA: TGTGCCTGGAGTGTACGAGATGGAGGGGGCTCGGACACTGAAGCTTTCTTT; CDR3 protein: CAWSVRDGGGSDTEAFF
clone size: many; J gene: TRBJ2-1; D gene: NA; V gene: TRBV24-1; CDR3 DNA: TGTGCCACCAGTTACCTAGCCAGCAATGAGCAGTTCTTC; CDR3 protein: CATSYLASNEQFF
clone size: many; J gene: TRBJ2-1; D gene: NA; V gene: TRBV10-3; CDR3 DNA: TGTGCCATCGGGGGGCGCGGGACGAAGGTGGGTGAGCAGTTCTTC; CDR3 protein: CAIGGRGTKVGEQFF
clone size: many; J gene: TRBJ1-1; D gene: NA; V gene: TRBV19; CDR3 DNA: TGTGCCAGTAGTATCCAGGGGTTTGGTGAAGCTTTCTTT; CDR3 protein: CASSIQGFGEAFF
clone size: many; J gene: TRBJ2-1; D gene: NA; V gene: TRBV29-1; CDR3 DNA: TGCAGCGCGCGACGAGACGCGGACAATGAGCAGTTCTTC; CDR3 protein: CSARRDADNEQFF
clone size: many; J gene: TRBJ2-3; D gene: NA; V gene: TRBV11-2; CDR3 DNA: TGTGCCAGCAGCCCCCCGGCTCCCGCGCAGTATTTT; CDR3 protein: CASSPPAPAQYF